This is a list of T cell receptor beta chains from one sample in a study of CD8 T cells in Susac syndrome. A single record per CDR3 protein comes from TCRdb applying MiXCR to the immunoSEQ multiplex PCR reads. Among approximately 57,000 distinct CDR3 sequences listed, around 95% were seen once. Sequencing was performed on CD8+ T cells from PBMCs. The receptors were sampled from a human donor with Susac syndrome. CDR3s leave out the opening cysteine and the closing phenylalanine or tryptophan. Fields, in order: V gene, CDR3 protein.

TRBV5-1	ASSSTGGRKETQY
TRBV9	ASSGREVAGGSRDTQY
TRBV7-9	ASSPPLGGETQY
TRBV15	ATSRAGTGNYGYT
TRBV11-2	ASSLGSAGGNIQY
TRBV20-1	SARDLEGAMGKLF
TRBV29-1	SVAYYRGTNEKLF
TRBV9	ASSTGQAPLNTGELF
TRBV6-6	ASSYASSYNEQF
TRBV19	ASSMTASYNEQF
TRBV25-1	ASSAGGETQY
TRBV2	ASLEGGGTEAF
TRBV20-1	SASRGDTEAF
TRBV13	ASSFFQGENYGYT
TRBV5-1	ASSWDRASNTGELF
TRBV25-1	ASSVETRGIQY
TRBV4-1	ASSRVGTVSTDTQY
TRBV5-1	ASSLRQDGPGGETQY
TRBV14	ASSGAYNEQF
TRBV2	ASSDFSETQY
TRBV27	ASSPRYNEQF
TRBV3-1	ASSQYGAQASTDTQY
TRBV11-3	ASSLSRASPLH
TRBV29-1	SGADRLYEQY
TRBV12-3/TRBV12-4	ASSLVLMNTEAF
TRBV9	ASSSRQGETDEAF
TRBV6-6	ASSYSSTSGTNEQF
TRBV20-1	SAQGDSYEQY
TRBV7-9	ASSSEGGWAF
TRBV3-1	ASSLVIGGDYGYT
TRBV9	ASSVYGGGRTEAF
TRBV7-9	ASSLDVGDGYT
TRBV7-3	ASSLTGQGNTEAF
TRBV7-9	ASSSDRTPSGKQY
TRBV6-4	ASSRQVGSNTEAF
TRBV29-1	SIGLHEQY
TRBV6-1	ASSEDSYSQIYNEQF
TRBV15	ATSREYQDYQPQH
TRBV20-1	SALRDTSFNYGYT
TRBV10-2	ASSVTGELF
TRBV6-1	ASSPDRGNSYNEQF
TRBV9	ASSVGRYNEQF
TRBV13	ASSARTGDGYT
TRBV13	ASSLGGGWDYGYT